Presented here are 18 T cell receptor beta chains from one specimen sequenced in a study of metastatic and nonmetastatic thyroid tumors. TCRdb reanalyzed the PCR reads with MiXCR. The table includes under 40,000 clones, about 15% detected once. Not a single patient had been given any form of treatment at any point before undergoing thyroid surgery. The sample comprised blood. These receptors all stem from a female donor with papillary thyroid cancer or a benign thyroid nodule (not recorded which). Some clones in this sample may be carry-over from other donors' samples.

The chain links TRBV11-2 to TRBJ2-1, with TRBD2 as a possible D gene (6 bases). Germline V gene sequence: CDR1 SGHAT, CDR2 FQNNGV. V was trimmed by 5 bases and J by 4 bases, leaving 21 bases between them. The CDR3 spans 17 residues. The CDR3 sequence is CASSHGLRGGGYNEQFF. CDR3 nucleotide sequence: TGTGCCAGCAGCCACGGTTTGAGGGGTGGAGGGTACAATGAGCAGTTCTTC.

At least ten counts were recorded for this clone. The chain couples TRBV9 to TRBJ2-1; D possibly uses TRBD1 or TRBD2 (6 bases each). CDR3 length: 16 amino acids. Trimming left V 1 base short and J 7 bases short, with 18 bases between. In germline, CDR1 is SGDLS, CDR2 YYNGEE. The CDR3 sequence is CASSVNREVVANEQFF. CDR3 in DNA: TGTGCCAGCAGCGTAAACAGGGAGGTCGTCGCGAATGAGCAGTTCTTC.

The V call is TRBV6-5, the J call TRBJ2-3; 7 bases match TRBD1. V was clipped by 6 bases and J by 0 bases; unmatched bases: 12. The germline V gene has CDR1 MNHEY and CDR2 SVGAGI. The CDR3 consists of 17 residues. CDR3 region: CASSLRGSGFSTDTQYF. The CDR3 DNA sequence: TGTGCCAGCAGCCTCAGGGGGAGCGGTTTTAGCACAGATACGCAGTATTTT.

Regarding this clone: A much more abundant neighbour one base away suggests this may be a read error. The rearrangement joins TRBV24-1 to TRBJ2-5; D remains unclear. There are 12 residues in the CDR3. Trimming took 10 bases from V and 3 from J, leaving 11 bases between them. Germline V gives CDR1 KGHDR, CDR2 SFDVKD. This CDR3 is CATRERKETQYF. The CDR3 DNA reads as TGTGCCACTAGGGAACGAAAAGAGACCCAGTACTTC.

This clone has a count of ten or more. A read error may explain this, as a much larger clone is one base away. The chain has TRBV10-1 and TRBJ2-2, with D perhaps matching TRBD1 or TRBD2 (5 bases each). The CDR3 is 15 residues long. Trimming left V 4 bases short and J 6 bases short, with 15 bases between. The germline gives CDR1 WNHNN, CDR2 SYGVQD (reference sequence). CDR3 sequence reads: CASSVKRWGPGELFF. For the CDR3, the DNA is TGCGCCAGCAGTGTTAAGCGATGGGGACCCGGGGAGCTGTTTTTT.

This clone appeared a few times. The chain combines TRBV12-3 or TRBV12-4 with TRBJ2-1; D unresolved. The germline V and J ends were trimmed by 2 bases and 6 bases, with 5 bases remaining between them. The CDR3 spans 12 residues. The CDR3 region has the DNA TGTGCCAGCAGTTTATGGGGCAATGAGCAGTTCTTC. Its translation is CASSLWGNEQFF.

The chain uses TRBV28 and TRBJ2-7; weak D call: TRBD2 (6 bases). The CDR3 covers 12 residues. The V end was cut by 6 bases, the J end by 10 bases, with 16 bases between. Germline CDR1 and CDR2: MDHEN and SYDVKM. As DNA, the CDR3 is TGTGCCAGCAGGTCTTTGCGGGATGACCAGTACTTC. This gives the protein CASRSLRDDQYF.

This clone was counted ten times or more. This CDR3 reads CASSLVQLADNEQFF. Written as DNA, the CDR3 is TGCGCCAGCAGCTTGGTCCAGTTAGCAGACAATGAGCAGTTCTTC. The chain carries TRBV5-1 and TRBJ2-1; D is uncertain. CDR1 SGHRS and CDR2 YFSETQ come from the germline V gene. V shed 0 bases and J shed 5 bases, with 12 bases lying between them. CDR3 length: 15 amino acids.

This rearrangement joins TRBV20-1 to TRBJ2-7; TRBD2 aligns across 10 bases. This CDR3 has 14 residues. V trimming: 6 bases; J trimming: 0 bases; junction bases outside the gene matches: 5. The germline V gene has CDR1 DFQATT and CDR2 SNEGSKA (reference sequence). The DNA for the CDR3 is TGCAGTGCGAGAAGCGGGGGGGACTCCTACGAGCAGTACTTC. This encodes CSARSGGDSYEQYF.

CDR3 in DNA: TGCAGTGCTAGAGAAGCAGGGAAGGGGGGCGATACCCAGTACTTC. Translated: CSAREAGKGGDTQYF. V usage is TRBV20-1 and J usage is TRBJ2-5; D possibly matches TRBD1 or TRBD2 (6 bases each). Germline CDR1 is DFQATT and CDR2 is SNEGSKA (reference sequence). The CDR3 has 15 residues. V was shortened by 0 bases and J by 8 bases, with 19 bases between the two germline ends.

This clone was picked up many times. The chain employs TRBV7-9 and TRBJ1-2, with D possibly being TRBD1 (6 bases). CDR1 and CDR2 from the germline V gene are SEHNR and FQNEAQ (reference sequence). This CDR3 is 13 amino acids long. V was pared by 5 bases and J by 4 bases, with 11 bases between. CDR3 residues: CASSEDRRYGYTF. The CDR3 region has the DNA TGTGCCAGCAGCGAAGACAGGCGCTATGGCTACACCTTC.

This clone showed up many times. The rearrangement links TRBV10-1 to TRBJ2-1; no clear D gene. Trimming stripped 0 bases from V and 4 bases from J, with 7 bases between. Looked up from germline, CDR1 is WNHNN and CDR2 is SYGVQD (reference sequence). The CDR3 is 14 amino acids. The CDR3: CASSESLGYNEQFF. In DNA form, the CDR3 reads TGCGCCAGCAGTGAGTCGTTAGGGTACAATGAGCAGTTCTTC.

This clone was picked up many times. CDR3 residues: CASSQGGRSRGYTF. In nucleotides, the CDR3 is TGTGCCAGCAGCCAGGGGGGGAGGTCAAGGGGCTACACCTTC. The chain joins TRBV3-1 to TRBJ1-2, with D possibly TRBD1 on 5 matching bases. This CDR3 contains 14 residues. Trimming pared 3 bases from V and 8 bases from J, leaving 16 bases between. From germline, CDR1 is LGHDT and CDR2 YNNKEL (reference sequence).

V is TRBV20-1 and J is TRBJ2-7, with 7 bases lining up with TRBD2. CDR3 length equals 12 residues. Losses at the gene ends were 8 bases for V and 3 bases for J; bases not matched to a gene: 7. Germline assignment: CDR1 DFQATT and CDR2 SNEGSKA (reference sequence). The CDR3 is CSPLRGDYEQYF. CDR3 DNA: TGCAGTCCCCTACGGGGGGACTACGAGCAGTACTTC.

This clone was observed many times. The rearrangement uses TRBV18 and TRBJ2-1, with 10 bases fitting TRBD2. CDR3 length: 17 residues. Per the germline V gene, CDR1 is KGHSH and CDR2 is LQKENI. The J segment lost 6 bases and the V segment lost 6 bases, leaving 14 bases of the junction unmatched. The CDR3 coding sequence is TGTGCCAGCTCCAAACAAGTAGTGAGCGGGAGGGCCAATGAGCAGTTCTTC. Protein product: CASSKQVVSGRANEQFF.

In this sample, this clone turned up many times. V gene TRBV7-9 combines with J gene TRBJ1-3; TRBD1 aligns across 8 bases. Germline V lookup: CDR1 SEHNR, CDR2 FQNEAQ (reference sequence). The CDR3 is made up of 15 amino acids. V shed 5 bases and J 4 bases; nucleotides not matched to a gene: 7. The CDR3 DNA reads as TGTGCCAGCAGCCCCCCCAGGGGGCAAGGAAACACCATATATTTT. Encoded protein: CASSPPRGQGNTIYF.

This clone was observed at least ten times. The rearrangement uses TRBV7-6 and TRBJ2-5; D call uncertain. V shed 5 bases and J shed 1 base, with 8 bases lying between them. Per the germline V gene, CDR1 is SGHVS and CDR2 is FNYEAQ. CDR3 length: 13 amino acids. CDR3 residues: CASSPLRQETQYF. For the CDR3, the DNA is TGTGCCAGCAGCCCTCTCCGCCAAGAGACCCAGTACTTC.

This clone was detected many times. The V call is TRBV27, the J call TRBJ1-2; TRBD1 might be the D (5 bases). Trimming took off 3 bases at V and 0 bases at J, with 17 bases between the two ends. The CDR3 consists of 17 residues. Germline-derived CDR1 and CDR2 are MNHEY and SMNVEV (reference sequence). For the CDR3, the DNA is TGTGCCAGCAGTTTTCTCGGTTTGGGGACTTCTAACTATGGCTACACCTTC. This translates into CASSFLGLGTSNYGYTF.